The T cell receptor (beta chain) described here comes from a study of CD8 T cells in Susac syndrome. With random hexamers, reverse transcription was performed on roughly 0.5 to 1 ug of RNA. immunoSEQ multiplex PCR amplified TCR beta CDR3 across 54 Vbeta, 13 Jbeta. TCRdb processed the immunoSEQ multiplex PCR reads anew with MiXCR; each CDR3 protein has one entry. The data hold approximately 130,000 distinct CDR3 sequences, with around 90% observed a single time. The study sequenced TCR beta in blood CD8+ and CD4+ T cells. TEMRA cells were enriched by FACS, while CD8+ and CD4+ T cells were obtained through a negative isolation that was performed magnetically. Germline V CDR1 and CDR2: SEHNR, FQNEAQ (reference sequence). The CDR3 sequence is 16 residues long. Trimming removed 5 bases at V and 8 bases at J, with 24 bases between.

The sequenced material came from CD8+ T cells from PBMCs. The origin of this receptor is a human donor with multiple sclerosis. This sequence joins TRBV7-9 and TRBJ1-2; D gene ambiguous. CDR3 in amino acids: CASSLLGPGPQEGYTF. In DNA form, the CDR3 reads TGTGCCAGCAGCCTTCTTGGGCCTGGACCCCAGGAGGGCTACACCTTC.